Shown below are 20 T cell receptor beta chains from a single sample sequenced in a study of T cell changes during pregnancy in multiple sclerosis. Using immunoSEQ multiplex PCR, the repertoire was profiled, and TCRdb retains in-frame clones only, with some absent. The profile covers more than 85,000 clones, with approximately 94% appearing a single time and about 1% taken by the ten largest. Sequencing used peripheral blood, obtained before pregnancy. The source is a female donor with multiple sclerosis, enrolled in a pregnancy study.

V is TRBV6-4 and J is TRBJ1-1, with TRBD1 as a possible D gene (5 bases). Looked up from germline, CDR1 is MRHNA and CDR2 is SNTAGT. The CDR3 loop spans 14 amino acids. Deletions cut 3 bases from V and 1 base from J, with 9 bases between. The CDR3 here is CASSETERNTEAFF. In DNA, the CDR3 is TGTGCCAGCAGTGAGACAGAAAGGAACACTGAAGCTTTCTTT.

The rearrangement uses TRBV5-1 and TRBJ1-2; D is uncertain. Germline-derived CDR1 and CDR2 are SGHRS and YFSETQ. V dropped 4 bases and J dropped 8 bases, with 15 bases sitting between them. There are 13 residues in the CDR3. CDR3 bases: TGCGCCAGCAGCGTGGAGGGAGCGACGGGCTACACCTTC. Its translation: CASSVEGATGYTF.

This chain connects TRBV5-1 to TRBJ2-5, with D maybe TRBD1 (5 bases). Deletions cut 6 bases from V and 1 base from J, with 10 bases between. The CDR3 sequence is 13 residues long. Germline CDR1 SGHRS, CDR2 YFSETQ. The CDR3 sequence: CASKFTGQETQYF. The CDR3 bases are TGCGCCAGCAAATTTACAGGCCAAGAGACCCAGTACTTC.

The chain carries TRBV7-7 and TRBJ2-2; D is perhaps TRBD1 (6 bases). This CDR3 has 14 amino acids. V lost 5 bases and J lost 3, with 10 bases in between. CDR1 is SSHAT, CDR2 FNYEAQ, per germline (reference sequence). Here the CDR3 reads CASSPTGYTGELFF. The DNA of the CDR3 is TGTGCCAGCAGCCCTACAGGGTACACCGGGGAGCTGTTTTTT.

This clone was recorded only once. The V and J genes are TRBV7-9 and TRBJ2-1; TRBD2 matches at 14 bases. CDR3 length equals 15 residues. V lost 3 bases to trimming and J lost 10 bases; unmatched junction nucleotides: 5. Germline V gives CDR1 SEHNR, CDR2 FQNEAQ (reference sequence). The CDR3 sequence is CASSLGLAGAEEQFF. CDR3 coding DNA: TGTGCCAGCAGCTTGGGACTAGCGGGAGCAGAAGAGCAGTTCTTC.

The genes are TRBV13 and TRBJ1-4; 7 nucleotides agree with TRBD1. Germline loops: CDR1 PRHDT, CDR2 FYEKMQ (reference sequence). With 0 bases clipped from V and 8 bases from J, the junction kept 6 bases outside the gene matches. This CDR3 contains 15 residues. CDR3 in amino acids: CASSLGTGRYEKLFF. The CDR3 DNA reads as TGTGCCAGCAGCTTAGGGACAGGGCGGTACGAAAAACTGTTTTTT.

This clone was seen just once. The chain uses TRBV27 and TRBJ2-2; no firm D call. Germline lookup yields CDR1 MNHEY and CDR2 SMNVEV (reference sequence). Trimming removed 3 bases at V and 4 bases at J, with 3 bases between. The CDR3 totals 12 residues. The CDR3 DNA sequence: TGTGCCAGCAGTTTCGGCACCGGGGAGCTGTTTTTT. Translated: CASSFGTGELFF.

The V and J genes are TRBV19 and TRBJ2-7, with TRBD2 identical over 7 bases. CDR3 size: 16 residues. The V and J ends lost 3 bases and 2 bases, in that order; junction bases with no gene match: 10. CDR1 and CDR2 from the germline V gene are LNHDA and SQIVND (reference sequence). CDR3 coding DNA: TGTGCCAGTAGTATTTTCGGCGGGAGTATTACCTACGAGCAGTACTTC. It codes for CASSIFGGSITYEQYF.

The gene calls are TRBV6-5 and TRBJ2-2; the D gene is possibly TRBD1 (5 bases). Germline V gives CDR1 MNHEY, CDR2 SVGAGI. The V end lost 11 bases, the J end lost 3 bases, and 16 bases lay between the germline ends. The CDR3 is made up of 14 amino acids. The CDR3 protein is CAARIGADTGELFF. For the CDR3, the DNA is TGTGCCGCAAGGATAGGGGCGGACACCGGGGAGCTGTTTTTT.

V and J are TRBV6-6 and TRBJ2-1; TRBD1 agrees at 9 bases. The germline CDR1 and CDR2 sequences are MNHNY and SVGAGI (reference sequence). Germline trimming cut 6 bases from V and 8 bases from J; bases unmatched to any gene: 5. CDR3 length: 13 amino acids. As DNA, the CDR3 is TGTGCCAGCAGATACAGGGGGCGCGATGAGCAGTTCTTC. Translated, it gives CASRYRGRDEQFF.

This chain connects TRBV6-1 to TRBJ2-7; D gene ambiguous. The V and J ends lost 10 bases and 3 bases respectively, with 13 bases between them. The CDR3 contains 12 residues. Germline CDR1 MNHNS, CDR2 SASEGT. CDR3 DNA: TGTGCCATATCTAGAGTCAACTACGAGCAGTACTTC. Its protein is CAISRVNYEQYF.

The DNA of the CDR3 is TGTGCCAGCGTGGAGGGACTAGCGGGACCGGATACGCAGTATTTT. It specifies CASVEGLAGPDTQYF. The J gene is TRBJ2-3, the V gene TRBV2; 13 nucleotides match TRBD2. Germline V gives CDR1 SNHLY, CDR2 FYNNEI. V trimming: 8 bases; J trimming: 6 bases; junction bases outside the gene matches: 8. The CDR3 is 15 residues long.

The CDR3 reads CASSLEPTTVQETQYF. CDR3 DNA sequence: TGTGCCAGCAGCTTAGAACCTACCACAGTTCAAGAGACCCAGTACTTC. The chain uses TRBV7-6 and TRBJ2-5; D unresolved. The CDR3 is 16 amino acids. Trimming shortened V by 1 base and J by 2 bases, and 14 bases separated the two germline ends. The germline V gene has CDR1 SGHVS and CDR2 FNYEAQ.

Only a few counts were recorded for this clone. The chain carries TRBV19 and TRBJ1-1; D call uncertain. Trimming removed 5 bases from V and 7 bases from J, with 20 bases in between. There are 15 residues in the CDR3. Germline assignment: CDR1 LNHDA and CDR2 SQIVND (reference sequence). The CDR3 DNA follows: TGTGCCAGTAGTCCCACGCTGTGGCAGATCCTTGAAGCTTTCTTT. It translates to CASSPTLWQILEAFF.

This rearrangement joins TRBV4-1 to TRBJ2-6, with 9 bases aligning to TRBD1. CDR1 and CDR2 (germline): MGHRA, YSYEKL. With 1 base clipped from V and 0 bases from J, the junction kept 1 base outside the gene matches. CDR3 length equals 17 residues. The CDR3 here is CASSQGDRVSGANVLTF. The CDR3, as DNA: TGCGCCAGCAGCCAAGGGGACAGGGTCTCTGGGGCCAACGTCCTGACTTTC.

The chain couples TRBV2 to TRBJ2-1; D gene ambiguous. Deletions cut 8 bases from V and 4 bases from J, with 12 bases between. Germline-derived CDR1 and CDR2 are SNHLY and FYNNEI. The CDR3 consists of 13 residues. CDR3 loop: CASVGDGYNEQFF. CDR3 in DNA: TGTGCCAGCGTAGGAGATGGATACAATGAGCAGTTCTTC.

As DNA, the CDR3 is TGTGCCAGCGGACAGGGGGCGGGAGGAAACAATGAGCAGTTCTTC. It yields the protein CASGQGAGGNNEQFF. This chain joins TRBV25-1 and TRBJ2-1; 11 bases agree with TRBD1. Unmatched junction bases numbered 8, after V lost 8 bases and J lost 5 bases. The CDR3 runs 15 residues. CDR1 and CDR2 from the germline V gene are MGHDK and SYGVNS.

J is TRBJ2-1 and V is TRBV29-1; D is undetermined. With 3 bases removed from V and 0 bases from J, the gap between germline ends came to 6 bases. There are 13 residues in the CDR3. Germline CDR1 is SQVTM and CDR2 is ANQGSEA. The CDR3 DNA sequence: TGCAGCGTTGACTTGAGCTCCTACAATGAGCAGTTCTTC. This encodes CSVDLSSYNEQFF.

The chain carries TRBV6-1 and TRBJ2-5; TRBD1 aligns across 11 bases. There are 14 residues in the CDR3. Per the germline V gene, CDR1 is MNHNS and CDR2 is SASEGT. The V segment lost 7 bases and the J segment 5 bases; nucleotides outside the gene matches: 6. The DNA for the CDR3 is TGTGCCAGCACTCGGACAGGGGGCTGGGAGACCCAGTACTTC. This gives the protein CASTRTGGWETQYF.

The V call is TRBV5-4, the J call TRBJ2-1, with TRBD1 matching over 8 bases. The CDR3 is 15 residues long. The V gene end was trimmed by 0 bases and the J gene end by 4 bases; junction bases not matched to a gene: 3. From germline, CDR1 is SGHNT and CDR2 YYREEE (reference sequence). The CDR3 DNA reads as TGTGCCAGCAGCTTGGCCGGACAGGGTTACAATGAGCAGTTCTTC. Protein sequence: CASSLAGQGYNEQFF.